The T cell receptor beta chain described here comes from a study of identical twins listed by TCRdb under 2016. A note on the overall study: To test whether fetal clonotypes persist, this study deep-sequenced TCR alpha and beta repertoires from monozygotic twins, from unrelated adults of various ages, and from cord blood. To rule out contamination, the twin experiments were replicated at different times with different library preparation protocols. Study-wide findings and limitations: Invariant T cells such as MAIT and iNKT could partly confound zero-insertion analyses, though diverse VJ usage argued against this for most clonotypes. Abundant cord blood beta clonotypes carried fewer insertions; young adult naive repertoires showed a weaker similar trend, while memory repertoires showed none. Recombination models systematically underestimated out-of-frame TCR alpha sharing in monozygotic twins but agreed with sharing between unrelated individuals. Conclusions relied on cross-sectional statistical analysis, since the same donors could not be followed over many years. In beta out-of-frame sequences, excess twin sharing was weaker, because having fewer shared sequences lowered the signal-to-noise ratio. Out-of-frame TCR alpha sequences shared between twins showed an excess of low generation-probability sequences compared with coincidental sharing between unrelated individuals.

Only healthy Caucasian donors were included. The twin cohort comprised three pairs of female monozygotic twins, all aged about 18 to 30 years. Miltenyi CD45RO+ enrichment and human naive T-cell isolation kits were used to isolate memory (CD45RO+) and naive T cells from PBMC. The CDR3 runs 18 amino acids, cysteine and phenylalanine included. Of all the DNA, just the CDR3 is kept, 54 bases in frame from base 1. Library generation was performed with 5' RACE. Instrument on record: Illumina HiSeq 2000. A universal primer binding site was added through template switching, and the final cDNA carried a unique molecular identifier so that TCR cDNA molecules could be counted accurately. Specific primers in the conserved constant-segment region were used to synthesize first-strand cDNA for TCR alpha and beta chains. To control for contamination, every cDNA library carried two barcodes: a SMART-Mk sample barcode plus Illumina barcodes. TruSeq adapter sequences along with Illumina sample barcodes were introduced in two successive PCR steps. TCR alpha and beta cDNA libraries were sequenced on the Illumina HiSeq platform with custom primers. In the authors' own workflow: Unique molecular identifiers were extracted from raw reads with MiGEC, and CDR3 positions were determined with MiXCR. Recombination models were inferred per individual with the repgenHMM and IGoR tools using an EM algorithm. Shared clonotypes were analyzed with the tcR package in R, and sharing was normalized by the product of cloneset sizes. Out-of-frame nonproductive sequences were analyzed to study raw recombination free of thymic and clonal selection effects. Using fastp at Q25 and MiXCR, TCRdb reprocessed the public reads and kept productive beta chains. Entries that share a CDR3 protein sequence are merged under the most common genes and DNA. The V and J calls were not made by the authors but by TCRdb's processing. The sample data list a few hundred thousand distinct CDR3 sequences, and 8% to 9% of these were observed just once. The ten largest make up 2% to 2.5% of the sample.

This clonotype was seen a few times. The antigen this receptor binds is unknown. The junction departs from germline at one end; a sequencing error may be responsible. These data also featured in a second study, about yellow fever vaccine responses in identical twins. Looking at the second paper: The authors reported that the T cell response to vaccination in identical twins appeared partly convergent and partly personalized. In identical twins, the study followed T cell clones that responded to the vaccine with precision.

The origin of this receptor is a woman between 18 and 29 years old in good health. Sequenced input: memory (CD45RO+) T cells sorted from blood. The sample's cell subset or site, from its label and the paper: CD45RO+ enriched T cells. The V and J segments used are TRBV12-3 or TRBV12-4 and TRBJ2-6, and TRBD1 may be the D gene, going by 6 matching bases. The encoded CDR3 is CAISSTGLTRRGANVLTF. The bases read TGTGCCATCAGTTCAACAGGGTTAACAAGGCGGGGGGCCAACGTCCTGACTTTC.